The 22 T cell receptor beta chains below were found in one sample sequenced in a study of vaccination and CD4 T cells after COVID-19. Their antigens remain unidentified. Treatment denoted: approximately 10-day PBMC culture with coronavirus spike peptide pools or control peptides (ViraFEST assay). The Oncomine TCR Beta short-read assay was applied to DNA of cultured CD4+ T cells. Each CDR3 protein gets one entry after TCRdb re-called the PCR reads with MiXCR. Of 10,000 or so distinct CDR3 sequences listed, 66% are singletons. Input material: CD4+ T cells from blood, cultured in vitro. The receptor set was obtained from a human donor who had recovered from COVID-19.

This chain connects TRBV6-5 to TRBJ1-4; D is unclear. Germline-derived CDR1 and CDR2 are MNHEY and SVGAGI. The germline V and J ends were trimmed by 0 bases and 3 bases, with 14 bases remaining between them. The CDR3 consists of 17 residues. The CDR3 sequence: CASSYSGTFTANEKLFF. The CDR3 DNA sequence: TGTGCCAGCAGTTACTCTGGTACTTTTACAGCTAATGAAAAACTGTTTTTT.

The chain recombines TRBV4-3 with TRBJ1-4; 9 bases are shared with TRBD1. The junction had 11 bases not matched to a gene; V was cut back by 4 bases and J by 8 bases. The CDR3 is made up of 16 amino acids. Per the germline V gene, CDR1 is LGHNA and CDR2 is YSLEER. Written as DNA, the CDR3 is TGCGCCAGCAGCCCGGATTGGGGGACAGGGAGCGAAAAACTGTTTTTT. This translates into CASSPDWGTGSEKLFF.

V is TRBV21-1 and J is TRBJ1-6. TRBV21-1 is a listed pseudogene. CDR3 length equals 15 residues. This chain's CDR3 is CASSAYGTNNSPLHF. As DNA, the CDR3 is TGTGCCAGCAGCGCGTACGGCACCAATAATTCACCCCTCCACTTT.

The rearrangement links TRBV19 to TRBJ2-1, with a possible D match to TRBD2 (6 bases). V shed 2 bases and J shed 2 bases, with 13 bases lying between them. CDR1 is LNHDA, CDR2 SQIVND, per germline (reference sequence). There are 16 residues in the CDR3. DNA for the CDR3: TGTGCCAGTAGTATATTTGGGGGACTTGCCTACAATGAGCAGTTCTTC. Encoded protein: CASSIFGGLAYNEQFF.

The V call is TRBV20-1, the J call TRBJ1-4; 8 bases match TRBD1. There are 16 residues in the CDR3. Trimming took 6 bases from V and 5 from J; bases not matched to a gene: 14. The germline V gene encodes CDR1 DFQATT and CDR2 SNEGSKA (reference sequence). The CDR3: CSAMGGIRQGNEKLFF. The CDR3 DNA reads TGCAGTGCCATGGGGGGAATCCGACAGGGGAATGAAAAACTGTTTTTT.

This chain links TRBV7-8 with TRBJ2-1, with TRBD2 matching over 8 bases. Per the germline V gene, CDR1 is SGHVS and CDR2 is FQNEAQ. The V and J ends lost 6 bases and 5 bases, in that order; junction bases with no gene match: 12. The CDR3 contains 16 residues. As DNA, the CDR3 is TGTGCCAGCAGTTTAATGGCGAGCGGGGGTCACAATGAGCAGTTCTTC. Translation gives CASSLMASGGHNEQFF.

The rearrangement joins TRBV15 to TRBJ1-5; D is perhaps TRBD1 (5 bases). The CDR3 covers 16 residues. The ends were cut back, 1 base at V and 1 base at J, with 11 bases in the middle. Germline CDR1 and CDR2: LNHNV and YYDKDF (reference sequence). CDR3 bases: TGTGCCACCAGCAGAGGTTCGGGGCAAAGCAATCAGCCCCAGCATTTT. Protein sequence: CATSRGSGQSNQPQHF.

This clonotype has more than one count but fewer than ten. This rearrangement joins TRBV7-9 to TRBJ1-1, with no clear D. The V end was cut by 2 bases, the J end by 5 bases, with 12 bases between. Germline assignment: CDR1 SEHNR and CDR2 FQNEAQ (reference sequence). There are 14 residues in the CDR3. The CDR3 reads CASSLRVTGTEAFF. The CDR3 DNA follows: TGTGCCAGCAGCTTAAGGGTCACGGGGACTGAAGCTTTCTTT.

V is TRBV27 and J is TRBJ2-7; 9 nucleotides match TRBD1. This CDR3 has 15 residues. Unmatched junction bases numbered 2, after V lost 0 bases and J lost 2 bases. Germline lookup yields CDR1 MNHEY and CDR2 SMNVEV (reference sequence). As DNA, the CDR3 is TGTGCCAGCAGTTTATCCGGGACAGGGCCCTACGAGCAGTACTTC. Amino acids: CASSLSGTGPYEQYF.

V is TRBV6-2 or TRBV6-3 and J is TRBJ1-2; D remains unclear. The length of the CDR3 is 12 residues. Germline CDR1 reads MNHEY; CDR2 reads SVGEGT. V was pared by 4 bases and J by 4 bases, with 7 bases between. DNA for the CDR3: TGTGCCAGCAGTTCAACTTCCTATGGCTACACCTTC. Amino acids: CASSSTSYGYTF.

The V call is TRBV5-1, the J call TRBJ1-2; D unclear. V was cut by 5 bases and J by 7 bases, with 18 bases left in between. Germline values: CDR1 SGHRS, CDR2 YFSETQ. The CDR3 has 14 amino acids. CDR3 nucleotide sequence: TGCGCCAGCAGTCCGGGGTCATATGGTGGTGGCTACACCTTC. Protein sequence: CASSPGSYGGGYTF.

This chain links TRBV6-4 with TRBJ1-6; maybe TRBD1 (5 bases). Trimming took off 6 bases at V and 3 bases at J, with 9 bases between the two ends. The CDR3 has 14 amino acids. Per germline, CDR1 MRHNA and CDR2 SNTAGT. In DNA, the CDR3 is TGTGCCAGCAGGGACACCAACTATAATTCACCCCTCCACTTT. Its protein is CASRDTNYNSPLHF.

V gene TRBV20-1 combines with J gene TRBJ2-4; perhaps TRBD2 as D (6 bases). Trimming left V 2 bases short and J 6 bases short, with 17 bases between. Germline CDR1 DFQATT, CDR2 SNEGSKA (reference sequence). The CDR3 consists of 15 residues. The CDR3 reads CSARIKRRGGNIQYF. The CDR3 DNA follows: TGCAGTGCTAGAATCAAGAGGAGGGGAGGAAACATTCAGTACTTC.

The gene calls are TRBV7-3 and TRBJ1-1; D remains ambiguous. The CDR3 covers 14 residues. Germline V gives CDR1 SGHTA, CDR2 FQGTGA. Deletions cut 3 bases from V and 4 bases from J, with 12 bases between. CDR3 region: CASSFSPEGTEAFF. The DNA for the CDR3 is TGTGCCAGCAGCTTTAGTCCGGAAGGCACTGAAGCTTTCTTT.

This chain links TRBV20-1 with TRBJ2-2, with 7 positions matching TRBD1. The CDR3 consists of 15 residues. J gave up 0 bases and V 6 bases, and 7 bases lay outside the gene matches. Germline CDR1 is DFQATT and CDR2 is SNEGSKA (reference sequence). As DNA, the CDR3 is TGCAGTGCCCAACCCGACAGGGCGAACACCGGGGAGCTGTTTTTT. Protein sequence: CSAQPDRANTGELFF.

The rearrangement uses TRBV27 and TRBJ1-5; TRBD1 agrees at 8 bases. Per the germline V gene, CDR1 is MNHEY and CDR2 is SMNVEV (reference sequence). V trimming: 3 bases; J trimming: 7 bases; junction bases outside the gene matches: 11. This CDR3 spans 16 amino acids. The CDR3 reads CASSLGTGFGNQPQHF. Written as DNA, the CDR3 is TGTGCCAGCAGTTTGGGGACAGGCTTTGGAAACCAGCCCCAGCATTTT.

This clonotype was seen only a few times. This chain connects TRBV12-3 or TRBV12-4 to TRBJ2-6, with 7 bases identical to TRBD1. There are 13 residues in the CDR3. Trimming took 8 bases from V and 4 from J; bases not matched to a gene: 2. CDR3 DNA: TGTGCCAGCCCGGGACAGGGGGCCAACGTCCTGACTTTC. As protein: CASPGQGANVLTF.

The rearrangement uses TRBV15 and TRBJ1-1; D ambiguous. Germline CDR1 is LNHNV and CDR2 is YYDKDF (reference sequence). Trimming cost V 3 bases and J 0 bases, with 5 bases left between them. The CDR3 spans 13 residues. CDR3 coding DNA: TGTGCCACCAGCAGGCCCTTGAACACTGAAGCTTTCTTT. Translation gives CATSRPLNTEAFF.

This clonotype was recorded only once. The CDR3 DNA reads as TGTGCCAGCAGCACTCTCTTCCCCTCCGTGACCCAGCATTTT. Its translation: CASSTLFPSVTQHF. The chain carries TRBV12-3 or TRBV12-4 and TRBJ1-5, with D uncertain. The V and J ends lost 6 bases and 11 bases respectively, with 20 bases between them. The CDR3 loop spans 14 amino acids.

This clonotype has more than one count but fewer than ten. The chain employs TRBV6-5 and TRBJ1-1; a weak D match, TRBD1 (5 bases). This CDR3 comprises 14 residues. V lost 4 bases, J lost 6 bases, and 15 bases lay in between. Germline V CDR1 and CDR2: MNHEY, SVGAGI. The CDR3 sequence: CASSSLTWGPEAFF. For the CDR3, the DNA is TGTGCCAGCAGTTCCCTAACGTGGGGCCCTGAAGCTTTCTTT.

The chain carries TRBV20-1 and TRBJ2-2, with a tentative D call TRBD1 (6 bases). This CDR3 comprises 15 residues. CDR1 and CDR2 (germline): DFQATT, SNEGSKA (reference sequence). V lost 1 base to trimming and J lost 2 bases, with 11 bases between them. Here the CDR3 DNA reads TGCAGTGCTAGAGGGTACAGGGAAAACACCGGGGAGCTGTTTTTT. It yields the protein CSARGYRENTGELFF.

The chain links TRBV12-3 or TRBV12-4 to TRBJ1-5, with no clear D. CDR3 size: 12 residues. The germline V and J ends were trimmed by 6 bases and 10 bases, with 13 bases remaining between them. This CDR3 reads CASSFTPIPQHF. CDR3 bases: TGTGCCAGCAGCTTTACCCCCATCCCCCAGCATTTT.